These T cell receptor beta chains were read from a single sample in a study of T-cell reconstitution after alpha-beta-depleted transplantation in children. TCRdb re-derived calls from the PCR reads in MiXCR, one entry per CDR3 protein. Among 750,000 to 950,000 distinct CDR3 sequences listed, 15% to 20% were seen once. The input for sequencing was PBMCs, mostly from graft donor cells, taken 360 days after TCRalphabeta/CD19-depleted stem cell transplant. The receptor set was obtained from a male patient between 10 and 17 years old who had a stem cell transplant for acute lymphoblastic leukemia, so the T cells may come from the graft donor. CDR3s include the opening cysteine and the closing phenylalanine or tryptophan. A D gene is named only where the DNA matches it firmly. The size entry is marked missing in some rows and otherwise reads once, few, many or a size class.

v_gene: TRBV15
d_gene: -
j_gene: TRBJ2-7
abundance: many
CDR3aa: CATSNPGVGSYEQYF
CDR3nt: TGTGCCACCAGCAACCCAGGGGTGGGGTCCTACGAGCAGTACTTC

v_gene: TRBV7-9
d_gene: -
j_gene: TRBJ2-1
abundance: -
CDR3aa: CASSLPSEGPYNEQFF
CDR3nt: TGTGCCAGCAGCCTCCCGTCGGAGGGGCCCTACAATGAGCAGTTCTTC

v_gene: TRBV5-4
d_gene: -
j_gene: TRBJ2-3
abundance: few
CDR3aa: CASSFRLYSTDTQYF
CDR3nt: TGTGCCAGCAGCTTCCGGCTATATAGCACAGATACGCAGTATTTT

v_gene: TRBV2
d_gene: -
j_gene: TRBJ1-5
abundance: few
CDR3aa: CASSEGWVFDNQPQHF
CDR3nt: TGTGCCAGCAGTGAAGGATGGGTCTTTGACAATCAGCCCCAGCATTTT

v_gene: TRBV10-1
d_gene: TRBD2
j_gene: TRBJ2-7
abundance: few
CDR3aa: CASSERTTSGRSSYEQYF
CDR3nt: TGCGCCAGCAGTGAGCGGACAACTAGCGGGAGGTCCTCCTACGAGCAGTACTTC

v_gene: TRBV9
d_gene: -
j_gene: TRBJ2-1
abundance: -
CDR3aa: CASSEDGYTANEQFF
CDR3nt: TGTGCCAGCAGCGAGGACGGTTATACCGCCAATGAGCAGTTCTTC

v_gene: TRBV20-1
d_gene: -
j_gene: TRBJ2-7
abundance: -
CDR3aa: CSARDSGITYEQYF
CDR3nt: TGCAGTGCTAGAGATTCGGGAATAACCTACGAGCAGTACTTC

v_gene: TRBV20-1
d_gene: -
j_gene: TRBJ2-7
abundance: few
CDR3aa: CSARPRHLSYEQYF
CDR3nt: TGCAGTGCTAGGCCCCGGCACCTCTCCTACGAGCAGTACTTC

v_gene: TRBV4-1
d_gene: -
j_gene: TRBJ2-7
abundance: -
CDR3aa: CASSPNSPRAGPLYEQYF
CDR3nt: TGCGCCAGCAGCCCGAATAGCCCCCGCGCAGGGCCCCTCTACGAGCAGTACTTC

v_gene: TRBV9
d_gene: TRBD2
j_gene: TRBJ2-3
abundance: -
CDR3aa: CASSVGSPPLGGSTDTQYF
CDR3nt: TGTGCCAGCAGCGTAGGTTCCCCTCCTCTCGGGGGGAGCACAGATACGCAGTATTTT

v_gene: TRBV12-3/TRBV12-4
d_gene: -
j_gene: TRBJ2-1
abundance: -
CDR3aa: CASSPPPGSYNEQFF
CDR3nt: TGTGCCAGCAGCCCGCCCCCAGGGTCCTACAATGAGCAGTTCTTC

v_gene: TRBV2
d_gene: TRBD2
j_gene: TRBJ2-7
abundance: -
CDR3aa: CASSDGAGVGEQYF
CDR3nt: TGTGCCAGCAGTGACGGAGCGGGAGTGGGAGAGCAGTACTTC

v_gene: TRBV4-1
d_gene: -
j_gene: TRBJ2-5
abundance: few
CDR3aa: CASSHRWAGGTQYF
CDR3nt: TGCGCCAGCAGCCATCGCTGGGCGGGCGGGACCCAGTACTTC

v_gene: TRBV12-3/TRBV12-4
d_gene: -
j_gene: TRBJ1-5
abundance: many
CDR3aa: CASSLVGGGNQPQHF
CDR3nt: TGTGCCAGCAGTTTGGTGGGAGGGGGAAATCAGCCCCAGCATTTT

v_gene: TRBV5-1
d_gene: -
j_gene: TRBJ2-3
abundance: few
CDR3aa: CASSSGARGDTQYF
CDR3nt: TGCGCCAGCAGCTCAGGGGCCAGGGGAGATACGCAGTATTTT

v_gene: TRBV6-2/TRBV6-3
d_gene: TRBD2
j_gene: TRBJ2-7
abundance: few
CDR3aa: CASIAREHYEQYF
CDR3nt: TGTGCCAGCATTGCGCGGGAGCACTACGAGCAGTACTTC

v_gene: TRBV12-3/TRBV12-4
d_gene: -
j_gene: TRBJ2-3
abundance: many
CDR3aa: CASSFRDLYTDTQYF
CDR3nt: TGTGCCAGCAGTTTCCGGGACTTATACACAGATACGCAGTATTTT

v_gene: TRBV7-7
d_gene: TRBD2
j_gene: TRBJ2-1
abundance: few
CDR3aa: CASSLTSGRFNEQFF
CDR3nt: TGTGCCAGCAGCTTAACTAGCGGGAGATTCAATGAGCAGTTCTTC

v_gene: TRBV5-6
d_gene: -
j_gene: TRBJ2-1
abundance: -
CDR3aa: CASSLPLYGDYNEQFF
CDR3nt: TGTGCCAGCAGCTTGCCACTCTACGGGGATTACAATGAGCAGTTCTTC

v_gene: TRBV28
d_gene: -
j_gene: TRBJ2-7
abundance: few
CDR3aa: CASSPRWDYEQYF
CDR3nt: TGTGCCAGCAGTCCCCGGTGGGACTACGAGCAGTACTTC

v_gene: TRBV29-1
d_gene: TRBD1
j_gene: TRBJ1-1
abundance: -
CDR3aa: CSAHRGPLENTEAFF
CDR3nt: TGCAGCGCACACAGGGGGCCCCTGGAGAACACTGAAGCTTTCTTT

v_gene: TRBV24-1
d_gene: TRBD1
j_gene: TRBJ1-5
abundance: many
CDR3aa: CATSTPGQFNQPQHF
CDR3nt: TGTGCCACCAGTACCCCGGGACAGTTCAATCAGCCCCAGCATTTT

v_gene: TRBV27
d_gene: -
j_gene: TRBJ2-1
abundance: few
CDR3aa: CASSKTGGWVAGVDEQFF
CDR3nt: TGTGCCAGCAGTAAAACAGGGGGCTGGGTAGCGGGAGTAGATGAGCAGTTCTTC

v_gene: TRBV10-3
d_gene: TRBD2
j_gene: TRBJ2-5
abundance: few
CDR3aa: CAISESGAGGPGAQYF
CDR3nt: TGTGCCATCAGTGAGTCGGGCGCGGGAGGGCCGGGGGCCCAGTACTTC

v_gene: TRBV27
d_gene: TRBD2
j_gene: TRBJ2-7
abundance: few
CDR3aa: CASSLQAGQVYEQYF
CDR3nt: TGTGCCAGCAGTTTACAAGCGGGGCAGGTCTACGAGCAGTACTTC

v_gene: TRBV7-2
d_gene: -
j_gene: TRBJ1-2
abundance: -
CDR3aa: CASGGAYGYTF
CDR3nt: TGTGCCAGCGGAGGGGCCTATGGCTACACCTTC

v_gene: TRBV14
d_gene: TRBD2
j_gene: TRBJ2-7
abundance: -
CDR3aa: CASSRWGLAGGYSYEQYF
CDR3nt: TGTGCCAGCAGCCGCTGGGGACTAGCGGGAGGGTACTCCTACGAGCAGTACTTC

v_gene: TRBV6-1
d_gene: -
j_gene: TRBJ2-6
abundance: -
CDR3aa: CASLTGSSGANVLTF
CDR3nt: TGTGCCAGTCTAACAGGGTCCTCTGGGGCCAACGTCCTGACTTTC

v_gene: TRBV2
d_gene: -
j_gene: TRBJ2-3
abundance: -
CDR3aa: CATTEVDTQYF
CDR3nt: TGTGCCACCACCGAGGTGGATACGCAGTATTTT

v_gene: TRBV28
d_gene: -
j_gene: TRBJ1-2
abundance: -
CDR3aa: CASTLARQVNYGYTF
CDR3nt: TGTGCCAGCACCCTGGCGAGACAGGTCAACTATGGCTACACCTTC

v_gene: TRBV5-1
d_gene: TRBD1
j_gene: TRBJ2-7
abundance: few
CDR3aa: CASSLPTGVQAYEQYF
CDR3nt: TGCGCCAGCAGCTTGCCTACAGGGGTACAGGCCTACGAGCAGTACTTC

v_gene: TRBV12-3/TRBV12-4
d_gene: -
j_gene: TRBJ1-2
abundance: -
CDR3aa: CASSLVGEDGYTF
CDR3nt: TGTGCCAGCAGTTTAGTAGGGGAGGATGGCTACACCTTC

v_gene: TRBV5-1
d_gene: -
j_gene: TRBJ1-4
abundance: few
CDR3aa: CASSSTVLEKLFF
CDR3nt: TGCGCCAGCAGCTCAACCGTACTTGAAAAACTGTTTTTT

v_gene: TRBV20-1
d_gene: -
j_gene: TRBJ2-1
abundance: -
CDR3aa: CSAVGIPSYNEQFF
CDR3nt: TGCAGTGCTGTAGGGATACCCTCCTACAATGAGCAGTTCTTC

v_gene: TRBV27
d_gene: TRBD1
j_gene: TRBJ2-7
abundance: few
CDR3aa: CASSSGQGLPEQYF
CDR3nt: TGTGCCAGCAGTTCCGGACAGGGGCTCCCCGAGCAGTACTTC

v_gene: TRBV25-1
d_gene: TRBD2
j_gene: TRBJ2-7
abundance: -
CDR3aa: CASAPTSGSSYEQYF
CDR3nt: TGTGCCAGCGCTCCTACTAGCGGGAGCTCCTACGAGCAGTACTTC

v_gene: TRBV5-6
d_gene: -
j_gene: TRBJ1-3
abundance: few
CDR3aa: CASSLLRRGSGNTIYF
CDR3nt: TGTGCCAGCAGCTTGCTCCGCCGGGGATCCGGAAACACCATATATTTT

v_gene: TRBV6-2/TRBV6-3
d_gene: TRBD2
j_gene: TRBJ2-2
abundance: few
CDR3aa: CASSYSPAGDYTGELFF
CDR3nt: TGTGCCAGCAGTTACAGCCCAGCGGGAGACTACACCGGGGAGCTGTTTTTT

v_gene: TRBV7-9
d_gene: TRBD1
j_gene: TRBJ1-4
abundance: few
CDR3aa: CASSPLGQINEKLFF
CDR3nt: TGTGCCAGCAGCCCGCTGGGACAGATTAATGAAAAACTGTTTTTT

v_gene: TRBV27
d_gene: -
j_gene: TRBJ2-2
abundance: -
CDR3aa: CASSGWDRDTGELFF
CDR3nt: TGTGCCAGCAGTGGTTGGGACCGAGACACCGGGGAGCTGTTTTTT

v_gene: TRBV5-1
d_gene: TRBD1
j_gene: TRBJ2-5
abundance: -
CDR3aa: CASSRGTEEDTQYF
CDR3nt: TGCGCCAGCAGCCGAGGGACAGAAGAAGATACCCAGTACTTC

v_gene: TRBV25-1
d_gene: TRBD1
j_gene: TRBJ1-2
abundance: few
CDR3aa: CASSEWTGAYGYTF
CDR3nt: TGTGCCAGCAGTGAATGGACAGGTGCCTATGGCTACACCTTC

v_gene: TRBV3-1
d_gene: TRBD2
j_gene: TRBJ2-1
abundance: many
CDR3aa: CASSQGGTSGIPYNEQFF
CDR3nt: TGTGCCAGCAGCCAAGGAGGGACTAGCGGTATTCCCTACAATGAGCAGTTCTTC

v_gene: TRBV25-1
d_gene: -
j_gene: TRBJ2-7
abundance: once
CDR3aa: CASSRMSTKYEQYF
CDR3nt: TGTGCCAGCAGTCGAATGTCCACCAAATACGAGCAGTACTTC

v_gene: TRBV12-3/TRBV12-4
d_gene: -
j_gene: TRBJ2-2
abundance: once
CDR3aa: CASKGGGGELFF
CDR3nt: TGTGCCAGCAAAGGAGGGGGCGGGGAGCTGTTTTTT

v_gene: TRBV7-8
d_gene: -
j_gene: TRBJ1-4
abundance: -
CDR3aa: CASSKRRENEKLFF
CDR3nt: TGTGCCAGCAGCAAAAGGAGGGAGAATGAAAAACTGTTTTTT

v_gene: TRBV5-6
d_gene: TRBD1
j_gene: TRBJ2-5
abundance: -
CDR3aa: CASGRGQGVETQYF
CDR3nt: TGTGCCAGCGGCCGGGGACAGGGAGTAGAGACCCAGTACTTC

v_gene: TRBV12-3/TRBV12-4
d_gene: TRBD2
j_gene: TRBJ2-3
abundance: -
CDR3aa: CASSPSGSWGDTQYF
CDR3nt: TGTGCCAGCAGCCCTAGCGGGAGCTGGGGAGATACGCAGTATTTT

v_gene: TRBV12-3/TRBV12-4
d_gene: -
j_gene: TRBJ2-5
abundance: many
CDR3aa: CASSATGSPETQYF
CDR3nt: TGTGCCAGCAGCGCGACAGGATCCCCAGAGACCCAGTACTTC

v_gene: TRBV20-1
d_gene: TRBD1
j_gene: TRBJ1-1
abundance: few
CDR3aa: CRPYRGQVSEAFF
CDR3nt: TGCAGACCTTACAGGGGACAGGTTAGTGAAGCTTTCTTT

v_gene: TRBV7-9
d_gene: TRBD2
j_gene: TRBJ2-1
abundance: few
CDR3aa: CASSVTSGYTNEQFF
CDR3nt: TGTGCCAGCAGCGTGACTAGCGGGTATACAAATGAGCAGTTCTTC

v_gene: TRBV10-1
d_gene: TRBD1
j_gene: TRBJ2-5
abundance: many
CDR3aa: CASNGTGIGTQYF
CDR3nt: TGCGCCAGCAACGGGACAGGGATAGGGACCCAGTACTTC

v_gene: TRBV7-9
d_gene: -
j_gene: TRBJ1-4
abundance: -
CDR3aa: CASSLDGRDNEKLFF
CDR3nt: TGTGCCAGCAGCTTAGACGGCCGGGATAATGAAAAACTGTTTTTT